These T cell receptor beta chains were read from a single sample in a study of blood T cell repertoires in COVID-19. Here immunoSEQ multiplex PCR was the method, and the copy in TCRdb shows in-frame clones only, minus some. The sample records 150,000 to 200,000 clones, 88% being singletons. The sequencing sample was made of peripheral blood. The receptors were gathered from a human donor in a cohort sampled during active COVID-19. Each CDR3 is given with its conserved first and last residue. A D gene is named only where the DNA matches it firmly. Rows give clone size only sometimes, using once, few, many, or a class for an expanded clone.

d_call	v_call	j_call	clone_size	cdr3_aa	cdr3_nt
.	TRBV27	TRBJ2-5	.	CASSLWADETQYF	TGTGCCAGCAGTTTGTGGGCCGACGAGACCCAGTACTTC
TRBD1	TRBV6-2/TRBV6-3	TRBJ2-7	.	CASSATGLTYEQYF	TGTGCCAGCAGTGCGACAGGGCTGACCTACGAGCAGTACTTC
.	TRBV24-1	TRBJ1-1	.	CATLRGGETEAFF	TGTGCCACCCTAAGGGGTGGGGAAACTGAAGCTTTCTTT
TRBD1	TRBV7-2	TRBJ1-3	many	CASSLNQGAGNTIYF	TGTGCCAGCAGCTTAAATCAGGGGGCCGGAAACACCATATATTTT
.	TRBV27	TRBJ2-5	.	CASSTRRGEQETQYF	TGTGCCAGCAGTACCCGGAGGGGAGAGCAAGAGACCCAGTACTTC
TRBD1	TRBV5-6	TRBJ1-2	once	CASRYTGGLDYGYTF	TGTGCCAGCAGGTATACAGGGGGATTGGACTATGGCTACACCTTC
.	TRBV24-1	TRBJ1-5	few	CATSGAIDSNQPQHF	TGTGCCACCAGTGGGGCCATCGATAGCAATCAGCCCCAGCATTTT
.	TRBV30	TRBJ1-1	.	CAWRRGPETNLNTEAFF	TGTGCCTGGAGGCGAGGCCCCGAAACAAACTTGAACACTGAAGCTTTCTTT
TRBD2	TRBV28	TRBJ2-1	.	CASSFSGESSYNEQFF	TGTGCCAGCAGTTTTAGCGGGGAGAGCTCCTACAATGAGCAGTTCTTC
.	TRBV29-1	TRBJ2-1	.	CSVVGGMGYNEQFF	TGCAGCGTTGTAGGAGGGATGGGGTACAATGAGCAGTTCTTC
.	TRBV12-3/TRBV12-4	TRBJ1-2	few	CASSLGGHYGYTF	TGTGCCAGCAGTTTAGGGGGGCACTATGGCTACACCTTC
TRBD2	TRBV5-1	TRBJ2-2	.	CASSPRSGSATGELFF	TGCGCCAGCAGCCCCCGTAGCGGGAGTGCCACCGGGGAGCTGTTTTTT
.	TRBV27	TRBJ1-1	.	CASSRWGSLGTEAFF	TGTGCCAGCAGCCGCTGGGGCTCCTTGGGCACTGAAGCTTTCTTT
TRBD2	TRBV2	TRBJ2-7	.	CASTERGSLEQYF	TGTGCCAGCACGGAGCGGGGGTCTTTGGAGCAGTACTTC
TRBD2	TRBV2	TRBJ2-1	.	CASRTSGRVEYNEQFF	TGTGCCAGCAGGACTAGCGGGAGGGTAGAATACAATGAGCAGTTCTTC
.	TRBV6-1	TRBJ2-5	.	CASSDQGGQETQYF	TGTGCCAGCAGTGACCAGGGCGGCCAAGAAACCCAGTACTTC
.	TRBV28	TRBJ2-3	.	CASSFRKGRGLDTQYF	TGTGCCAGCAGTTTTAGGAAAGGGAGAGGATTAGATACGCAGTATTTT
TRBD1	TRBV6-6	TRBJ1-2	.	CASSPTGNYGYTF	TGTGCCAGCAGCCCGACAGGGAACTATGGCTACACCTTC
TRBD2	TRBV4-3	TRBJ2-1	.	CASSQGWGTAATSGRDEQFF	TGCGCCAGCAGCCAGGGCTGGGGGACGGCGGCGACTAGCGGGCGGGATGAGCAGTTCTTC
.	TRBV3-1/TRBV3-2	TRBJ2-7	.	CASSLGPGQNYEQYF	TGTGCCAGCAGTCTGGGCCCGGGACAAAACTACGAGCAGTACTTC
TRBD1	TRBV2	TRBJ2-7	few	CASSDSGTGAYEQYF	TGTGCCAGCAGCGATTCCGGGACAGGGGCCTACGAGCAGTACTTC
TRBD1	TRBV5-1	TRBJ1-1	.	CASSGGQRNTEAFF	TGCGCCAGCAGCGGGGGACAGAGGAACACTGAAGCTTTCTTT
TRBD2	TRBV5-8	TRBJ2-1	.	CASSSGLAEYNEQFF	TGTGCCAGCAGCTCGGGACTAGCGGAGTACAATGAGCAGTTCTTC